A selection of T cell receptor beta chains follows, all from one sample in a study of siplizumab effects on memory and regulatory T cells. Clones were read by immunoSEQ multiplex PCR, and TCRdb kept only the in-frame ones, dropping some. This repertoire shows approximately 100,000 clones, about nine tenths found once; its top ten account for about 11%. The sample was non-Treg CD4+ T cells sorted from blood. These receptors all stem from a human donor in good health. Each CDR3 is given with its conserved first and last residue. Each record gives: V gene, D gene, J gene, clone size, CDR3 DNA, CDR3 protein. The D gene is left open where the match is weak. Some rows have no size entry. The others give once, few or many, or a class for an expanded clone.

TRBV27	.	TRBJ2-7	.	TGTGCCAGCAGTTTCGGGGGTGAGCAGTACTTC	CASSFGGEQYF
TRBV5-4	.	TRBJ2-2	once	TGTGCCAGCAGCTTGGGCGGGAAGAACACCGGGGAGCTGTTTTTT	CASSLGGKNTGELFF
TRBV4-3	.	TRBJ2-2	.	TGCGCCAGCAGCCAAGATCTGCTTCTTCGGACCGGGGAGCTGTTTTTT	CASSQDLLLRTGELFF
TRBV7-2	.	TRBJ1-5	few	TGTGCCAGCAGCCCAACAGGCTATAGCAATCAGCCCCAGCATTTT	CASSPTGYSNQPQHF
TRBV19	TRBD2	TRBJ2-3	.	TGTGCCAGTACCCCGACTAGCGTTAGCACAGATACGCAGTATTTT	CASTPTSVSTDTQYF
TRBV28	.	TRBJ2-1	.	TGTGCCAGCAGTCCAATCGGGAGTATGGCCTACAATGAGCAGTTCTTC	CASSPIGSMAYNEQFF
TRBV5-1	.	TRBJ2-4	.	TGCGCCAGCAGCTTGGGGGCCGGGAGAGTAGCCAAAAACATTCAGTACTTC	CASSLGAGRVAKNIQYF
TRBV7-2	.	TRBJ1-4	.	TGTGCCAGCAGCTTAGCGGGAGGAGAAAAACTGTTTTTT	CASSLAGGEKLFF
TRBV10-3	.	TRBJ1-1	.	TGTGCCATCAGTCTTTCTGGGGCGAACACTGAAGCTTTCTTT	CAISLSGANTEAFF
TRBV2	.	TRBJ2-2	once	TGTGCCAGCTACCAGAGGGGTACCGGGGAGCTGTTTTTT	CASYQRGTGELFF
TRBV5-1	TRBD2	TRBJ2-1	.	TGCGCCACTACGCCCGGTTTGGGTAGCGGGAGTTCAGCGAGGTCCTACAATGAGCAGTTCTTC	CATTPGLGSGSSARSYNEQFF
TRBV30	.	TRBJ1-2	.	TGTGCCTGGAGTGAGGGGAGCTATGGCTACACCTTC	CAWSEGSYGYTF
TRBV5-4	TRBD1	TRBJ2-5	.	TGTGCCAGCAGCCTCGAGGGGGCCAGAGAGACCCAGTACTTC	CASSLEGARETQYF
TRBV7-3	TRBD2	TRBJ2-6	.	TGTGCCAGCAGCCCTTCATTAGCGGGAGGGGTCTCTGGGGCCAACGTCCTGACTTTC	CASSPSLAGGVSGANVLTF
TRBV15	.	TRBJ2-7	.	TGTGCCACCAGCAGAGGTCCAGGGTCAACAATCGAGCAGTACTTC	CATSRGPGSTIEQYF
TRBV4-2	TRBD2	TRBJ2-1	once	TGTGCCAGCAGCCAAGGGGGTGTGGGACTAGCGCGGAATGAGCAGTTCTTC	CASSQGGVGLARNEQFF
TRBV6-6	TRBD1	TRBJ1-5	.	TGTGCCAGCAGACCGACAGGGGATAGCAATCAGCCCCAGCATTTT	CASRPTGDSNQPQHF
TRBV30	TRBD1	TRBJ2-7	.	TGTGCCTGGGACAGGGGGCGCACCTACGAGCAGTACTTC	CAWDRGRTYEQYF
TRBV11-2	.	TRBJ2-3	.	TGTGCCAGCAGCTTCCTGGGAGAGGGTTTT	CASSFLGEGF
TRBV18	.	TRBJ1-5	.	TGTGCCAGCTCACCGGGGGAAGGTCAGCCCCAGCATTTT	CASSPGEGQPQHF
TRBV4-3	TRBD2	TRBJ2-1	.	TGCGCCAGCAGCCCCGGACTAGCGGGAGGGCAGTTCTTC	CASSPGLAGGQFF
TRBV7-3	TRBD1	TRBJ2-1	once	TGTGCCAGCAGCTCGGGACAGAATGAGCAGTTCTTC	CASSSGQNEQFF
TRBV11-2	.	TRBJ1-2	.	TGTGCCAGCAGCCCCAACGGACAGATTGCCAACTATGGCTACACCTTC	CASSPNGQIANYGYTF
TRBV27	TRBD2	TRBJ2-1	.	TGTGCCAGCAGTCCTAGCGGGATCTCCTACAATGAGCAGTTCTTC	CASSPSGISYNEQFF
TRBV7-9	TRBD1	TRBJ1-2	few	TGTGCCAGCAGCTTCGGACAGGACCATGGCTACACCTTC	CASSFGQDHGYTF
TRBV12-1	.	TRBJ2-1	few	TGTGCCAGCAGCACCGGGACTAGCGGGACTAATGAGCAGTTCTTC	CASSTGTSGTNEQFF
TRBV12-5	.	TRBJ1-6	.	TGTGCTAGTGGTTTGGGGAGCAATTCACCCCTCCACTTT	CASGLGSNSPLHF
TRBV10-1	.	TRBJ2-7	.	TGCGCCAGCAGCACCTTCCCCGGGGGGACAGTGGACACCTACGAGCAGTACTTC	CASSTFPGGTVDTYEQYF